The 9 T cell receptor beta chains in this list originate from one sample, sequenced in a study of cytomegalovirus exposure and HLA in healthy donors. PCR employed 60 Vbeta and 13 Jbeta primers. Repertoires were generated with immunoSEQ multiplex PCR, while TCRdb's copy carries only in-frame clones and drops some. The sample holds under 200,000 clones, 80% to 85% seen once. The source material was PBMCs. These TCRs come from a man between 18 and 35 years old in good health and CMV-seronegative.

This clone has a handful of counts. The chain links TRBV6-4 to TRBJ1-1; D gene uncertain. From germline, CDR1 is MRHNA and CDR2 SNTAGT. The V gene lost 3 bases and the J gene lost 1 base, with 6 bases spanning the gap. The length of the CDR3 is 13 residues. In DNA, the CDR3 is TGTGCCAGCAGTGAACGGGGGAACACTGAAGCTTTCTTT. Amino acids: CASSERGNTEAFF.

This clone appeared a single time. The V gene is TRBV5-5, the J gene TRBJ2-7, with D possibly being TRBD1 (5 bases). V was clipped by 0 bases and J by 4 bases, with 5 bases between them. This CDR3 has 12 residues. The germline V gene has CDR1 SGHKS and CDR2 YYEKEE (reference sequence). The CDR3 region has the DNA TGTGCCAGCAGCTTGGGACAGTACGAGCAGTACTTC. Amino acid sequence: CASSLGQYEQYF.

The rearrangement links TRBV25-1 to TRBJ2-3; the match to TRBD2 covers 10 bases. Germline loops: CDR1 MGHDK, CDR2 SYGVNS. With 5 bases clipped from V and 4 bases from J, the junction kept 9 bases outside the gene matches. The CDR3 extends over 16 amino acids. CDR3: CASSPRERGGSDTQYF. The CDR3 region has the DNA TGTGCCAGCAGTCCCCGGGAGCGGGGGGGCTCAGATACGCAGTATTTT.

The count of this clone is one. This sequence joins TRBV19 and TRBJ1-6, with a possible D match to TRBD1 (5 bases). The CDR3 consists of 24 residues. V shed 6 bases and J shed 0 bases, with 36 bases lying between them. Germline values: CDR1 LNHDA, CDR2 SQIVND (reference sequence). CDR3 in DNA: TGTGCCAGTAGCCCTAGTATTGCCCAGGGAAGTGTCAAGACGACGAGCTCCTATAATTCACCCCTCCACTTT. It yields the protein CASSPSIAQGSVKTTSSYNSPLHF.

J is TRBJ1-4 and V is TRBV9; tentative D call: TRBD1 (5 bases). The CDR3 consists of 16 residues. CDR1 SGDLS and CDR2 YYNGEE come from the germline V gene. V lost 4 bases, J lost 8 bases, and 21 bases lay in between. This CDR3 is CASSTGAGSLIEKLFF. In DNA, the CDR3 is TGTGCCAGCAGCACCGGGGCGGGGAGCCTAATAGAAAAACTGTTTTTT.

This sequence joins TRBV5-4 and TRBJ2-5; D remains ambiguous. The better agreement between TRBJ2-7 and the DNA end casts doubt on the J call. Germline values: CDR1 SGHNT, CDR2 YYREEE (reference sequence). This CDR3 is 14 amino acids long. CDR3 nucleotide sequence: TGTGCCAGCAGCTTGGCGGAGCCCCCCTACGAGCAGTACTTC. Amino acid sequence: CASSLAEPPYEQYF.

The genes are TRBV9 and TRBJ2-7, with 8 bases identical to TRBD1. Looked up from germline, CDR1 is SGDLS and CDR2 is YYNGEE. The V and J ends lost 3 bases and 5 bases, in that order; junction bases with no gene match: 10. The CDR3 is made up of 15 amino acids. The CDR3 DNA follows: TGTGCCAGCAGCGGTGGATGGGACAGGTCCCACGAGCAGTACTTC. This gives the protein CASSGGWDRSHEQYF.

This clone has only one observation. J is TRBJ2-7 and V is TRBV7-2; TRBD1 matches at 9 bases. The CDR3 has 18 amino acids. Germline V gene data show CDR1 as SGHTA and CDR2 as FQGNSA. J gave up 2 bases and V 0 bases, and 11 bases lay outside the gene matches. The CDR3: CASSLAPGQGILAYEQYF. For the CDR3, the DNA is TGTGCCAGCAGCTTAGCGCCGGGACAGGGAATTTTGGCCTACGAGCAGTACTTC.

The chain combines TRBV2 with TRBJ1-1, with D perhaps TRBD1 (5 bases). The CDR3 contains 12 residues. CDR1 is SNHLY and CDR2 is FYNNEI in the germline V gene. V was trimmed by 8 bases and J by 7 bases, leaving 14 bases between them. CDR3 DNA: TGTGCCAGCCTTGGGGCTCAAATTGAAGCTTTCTTT. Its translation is CASLGAQIEAFF. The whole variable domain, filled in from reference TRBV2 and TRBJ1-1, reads EPEVTQTPSHQVTQMGQEVILRCVPISNHLYFYWYRQILGQKVEFLVSFYNNEISEKSEIFDDQFSVERPDGSNFTLKIRSTKLEDSAMYFCASLGAQIEAFFGQGTRLTVV.